This T cell receptor beta chain emerged from a study of blood T cells in healthy people across ages. Study overall: About one barcoded beta molecule per two T cells was the capture yield of template switching.

The V segment lost 2 bases and the J segment 2 bases; nucleotides outside the gene matches: 16. Germline V gene data show CDR1 as LGHNT and CDR2 as FRNRAP. The CDR3 consists of 21 residues. This clonotype was counted a few times. Alongside a J-beta primer mix, a sample-barcoded 5' primer served in a second PCR lasting roughly 7 to 11 cycles. Each cDNA molecule, via a template-switch adaptor with 12 random nucleotides, was tagged. From the 5' RACE reads, TCRdb called clonotypes with MiXCR, one entry per CDR3 protein. The table lists about 800,000 distinct CDR3 sequences, 25% of them singletons, with approximately 4% in the top ten. These same data were also listed under a study on T cells of mothers and their children.

This sequence originates from a boy between 10 and 17 years old in good health. This chain connects TRBV12-5 to TRBJ1-3, with TRBD1 matching 12 bases. Sequenced: blood. The DNA for the CDR3 is TGTGCTAGTGGTTTGCTCTGGAGTCGGGACAGGGGGCAAAGGACTGGAAACACCATATATTTT. Translating gives CASGLLWSRDRGQRTGNTIYF. Full variable domain (rest looked up from reference TRBV12-5 and TRBJ1-3): DARVTQTPRHKVTEMGQEVTMRCQPILGHNTVFWYRQTMMQGLELLAYFRNRAPLDDSGMPKDRFSAEMPDATLATLKIQPSEPRDSAVYFCASGLLWSRDRGQRTGNTIYFGEGSWLTVV.